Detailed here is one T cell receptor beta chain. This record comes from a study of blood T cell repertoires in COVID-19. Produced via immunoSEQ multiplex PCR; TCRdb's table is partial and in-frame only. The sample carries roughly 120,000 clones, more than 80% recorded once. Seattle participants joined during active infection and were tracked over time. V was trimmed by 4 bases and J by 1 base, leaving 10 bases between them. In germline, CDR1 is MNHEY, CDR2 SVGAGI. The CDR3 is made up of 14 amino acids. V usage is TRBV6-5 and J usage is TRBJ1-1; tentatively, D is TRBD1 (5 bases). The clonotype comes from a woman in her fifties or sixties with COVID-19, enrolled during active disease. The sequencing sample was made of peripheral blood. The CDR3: CASSSRGGNTEAFF. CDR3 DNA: TGTGCCAGCAGTTCCCGGGGGGGGAACACTGAAGCTTTCTTT.